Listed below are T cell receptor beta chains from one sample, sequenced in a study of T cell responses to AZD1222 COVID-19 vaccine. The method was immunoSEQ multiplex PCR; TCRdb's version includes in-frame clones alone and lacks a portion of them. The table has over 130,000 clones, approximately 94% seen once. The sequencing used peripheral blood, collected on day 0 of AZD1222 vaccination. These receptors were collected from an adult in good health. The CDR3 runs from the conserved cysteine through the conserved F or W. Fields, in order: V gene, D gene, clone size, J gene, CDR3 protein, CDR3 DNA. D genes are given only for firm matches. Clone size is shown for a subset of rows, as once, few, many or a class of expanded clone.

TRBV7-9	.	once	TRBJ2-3	CASSSGVFRGLADTQYF	TGTGCCAGCAGCTCGGGCGTGTTTCGCGGGTTGGCAGATACGCAGTATTTT
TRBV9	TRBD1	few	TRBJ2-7	CASSVSGTGDEQYF	TGTGCCAGCAGCGTCTCCGGGACAGGGGACGAGCAGTACTTC
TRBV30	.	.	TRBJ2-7	CAWSLKVSYEQYF	TGTGCCTGGAGTTTGAAAGTCTCCTACGAGCAGTACTTC
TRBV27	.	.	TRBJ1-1	CASRPLGNTEAFF	TGTGCCAGCAGACCCTTGGGGAACACTGAAGCTTTCTTT
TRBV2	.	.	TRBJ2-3	CASRGRESTDTQYF	TGTGCCAGCCGGGGGCGGGAAAGCACAGATACGCAGTATTTT
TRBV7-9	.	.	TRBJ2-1	CASSSRSSRGEQFF	TGTGCCAGCAGCTCCCGATCGTCGAGAGGTGAGCAGTTCTTC
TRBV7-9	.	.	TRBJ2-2	CASSLGETTNTGELFF	TGTGCCAGCAGCTTAGGAGAGACGACGAACACCGGGGAGCTGTTTTTT
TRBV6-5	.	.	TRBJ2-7	CASSLAVSSYEQYF	TGTGCCAGCAGCTTAGCGGTGAGCTCCTACGAGCAGTACTTC
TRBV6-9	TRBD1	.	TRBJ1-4	CASSYWTGHEKLFF	TGTGCCAGCAGTTACTGGACAGGGCATGAAAAACTGTTTTTT
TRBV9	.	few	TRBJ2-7	CASSVESGPSYEQYF	TGTGCCAGCAGCGTTGAGAGTGGGCCTTCCTACGAGCAGTACTTC
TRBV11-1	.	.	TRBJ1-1	CASSLTHTEAFF	TGTGCCAGCAGCTTAACGCACACTGAAGCTTTCTTT
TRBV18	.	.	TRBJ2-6	CASSPSERTGANVLTF	TGTGCCAGCTCACCCTCGGAGCGAACTGGGGCCAACGTCCTGACTTTC
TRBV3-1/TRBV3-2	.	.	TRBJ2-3	CASSQGPGMSTDTQYF	TGTGCCAGCAGCCAAGGGCCGGGGATGAGCACAGATACGCAGTATTTT
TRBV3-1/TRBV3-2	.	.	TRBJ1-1	CASSLNFVGTEAFF	TGTGCCAGCAGTCTTAATTTCGTGGGGACTGAAGCTTTCTTT
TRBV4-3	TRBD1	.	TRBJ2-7	CASSQSDRGLYEQYF	TGCGCCAGCAGCCAGAGCGACAGGGGACTCTACGAGCAGTACTTC
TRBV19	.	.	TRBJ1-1	CASSIYRGGTEAFF	TGTGCCAGTAGTATTTATAGAGGGGGTACTGAAGCTTTCTTT
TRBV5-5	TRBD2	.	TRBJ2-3	CASSLSSSGSTDTQYF	TGTGCCAGCAGCTTGTCTTCTAGCGGGAGCACAGATACGCAGTATTTT
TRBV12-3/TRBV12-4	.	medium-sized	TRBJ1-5	CASSRQFGQPQHF	TGTGCCAGCAGCCGACAGTTCGGCCAGCCCCAGCATTTT
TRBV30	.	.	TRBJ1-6	CAWARTAHGDSPLHF	TGTGCCTGGGCACGGACGGCCCACGGGGATTCACCCCTCCACTTT
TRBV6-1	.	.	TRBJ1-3	CASSELGGGNTIYF	TGTGCCAGCAGTGAATTGGGGGGAGGAAACACCATATATTTT
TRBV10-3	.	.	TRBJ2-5	CAISESRGAGETQYF	TGTGCCATCAGTGAGTCGCGTGGGGCTGGGGAGACCCAGTACTTC
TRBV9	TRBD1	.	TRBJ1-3	CASSVGDRVNTIYF	TGTGCCAGCAGCGTGGGGGACAGGGTAAACACCATATATTTT
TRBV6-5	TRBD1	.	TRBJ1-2	CASRPDGTGSYGYTF	TGTGCCAGCAGACCCGACGGGACAGGGAGCTATGGCTACACCTTC
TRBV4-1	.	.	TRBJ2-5	CASSQDATQETQYF	TGCGCCAGCAGCCAAGATGCAACCCAAGAGACCCAGTACTTC
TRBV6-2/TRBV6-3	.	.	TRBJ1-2	CASSSFKSANYGYTF	TGTGCCAGCAGTTCCTTCAAGTCAGCTAACTATGGCTACACCTTC
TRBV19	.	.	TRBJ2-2	CASSQLGGKNTGELFF	TGTGCCAGTAGTCAACTTGGGGGCAAGAACACCGGGGAGCTGTTTTTT
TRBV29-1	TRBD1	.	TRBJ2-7	CSVGTGNDPYEQYF	TGCAGCGTCGGGACAGGGAATGATCCCTACGAGCAGTACTTC
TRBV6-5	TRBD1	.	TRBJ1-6	CASSYFLTGRNSPLHF	TGTGCCAGCAGTTACTTCTTGACAGGGCGGAATTCACCCCTCCACTTT
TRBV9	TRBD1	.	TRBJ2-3	CASSRPGQGIDTQYF	TGTGCCAGCAGCCGCCCGGGACAGGGTATAGATACGCAGTATTTT
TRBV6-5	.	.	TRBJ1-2	CASSSMGNYGYTF	TGTGCCAGCAGTTCCATGGGGAACTATGGCTACACCTTC
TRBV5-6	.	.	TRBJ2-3	CASSLAGTDTQYF	TGTGCCAGCAGCTTAGCAGGTACAGATACGCAGTATTTT
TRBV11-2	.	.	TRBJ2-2	CASRPVLTGELFF	TGTGCCAGCAGGCCTGTTTTGACCGGGGAGCTGTTTTTT
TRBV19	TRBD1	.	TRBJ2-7	CASSEGSGTGIYEQYF	TGTGCCAGTAGTGAGGGATCGGGGACAGGAATCTACGAGCAGTACTTC
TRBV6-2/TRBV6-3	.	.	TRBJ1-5	CASSYEAAGNQPQHF	TGTGCCAGCAGTTACGAGGCCGCTGGGAATCAGCCCCAGCATTTT
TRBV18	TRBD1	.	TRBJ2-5	CASSGQGKGRETQYF	TGTGCCAGCTCCGGACAGGGCAAGGGTCGAGAGACCCAGTACTTC
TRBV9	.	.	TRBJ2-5	CASSRPGGGQTQYF	TGTGCCAGCAGCCGCCCAGGGGGAGGTCAGACCCAGTACTTC
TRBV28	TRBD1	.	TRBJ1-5	CASIFSTGGNQPQHF	TGTGCCAGCATATTTTCGACAGGGGGGAATCAGCCCCAGCATTTT
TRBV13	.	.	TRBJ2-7	CASSYGHNTYEQYF	TGTGCCAGCAGCTACGGACACAATACCTACGAGCAGTACTTC
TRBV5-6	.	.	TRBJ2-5	CASSLVAGALQETQYF	TGTGCCAGCAGCTTGGTTGCGGGGGCGCTCCAAGAGACCCAGTACTTC
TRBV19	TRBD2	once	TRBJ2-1	CASSDGTSGSWNEQFF	TGTGCCAGTAGTGACGGGACTAGCGGGAGTTGGAATGAGCAGTTCTTC
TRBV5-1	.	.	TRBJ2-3	CASSSGLNTDTQYF	TGCGCCAGCAGCTCGGGACTTAACACAGATACGCAGTATTTT
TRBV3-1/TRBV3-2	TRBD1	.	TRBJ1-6	CASSPFFGGTGVKSDSPLHF	TGTGCCAGCAGCCCGTTTTTTGGGGGGACAGGGGTAAAATCGGATTCACCCCTCCACTTT
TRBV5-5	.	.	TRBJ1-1	CASSLTGTPEAFF	TGTGCCAGCAGCTTGACAGGGACGCCTGAAGCTTTCTTT
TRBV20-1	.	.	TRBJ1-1	CSANGIEAFF	TGCAGTGCCAACGGGATTGAAGCTTTCTTT
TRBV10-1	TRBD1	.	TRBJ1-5	CASSVGDSFYNQPQHF	TGCGCCAGCAGTGTAGGGGACAGCTTCTACAATCAGCCCCAGCATTTT
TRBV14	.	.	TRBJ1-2	CASSPWRSGSYGYTF	TGTGCCAGCAGCCCTTGGAGGAGTGGTAGCTATGGCTACACCTTC